This is a list of T cell receptor beta chains from one sample in a study of beta chain features in type 1 diabetes. Sequencing used immunoSEQ multiplex PCR; TCRdb keeps in-frame clones, though not all of them. The sample lists about 360,000 clones; over 10% were seen once. Material for sequencing was naive CD4+ T cells from blood. These receptors came from a young woman with type 1 diabetes. CDR3s include the opening cysteine and the closing phenylalanine or tryptophan. The D gene is left open where the match is weak. Clone size appears in some rows only: once, few, many, or a class for an expanded clone.

v_gene: TRBV5-4
abundance: few
d_gene: -
j_gene: TRBJ2-5
CDR3nt: TGTGCCAGCAGCTTGTCGGAGGGCCAAGAGACCCAGTACTTC
CDR3aa: CASSLSEGQETQYF

v_gene: TRBV11-3
abundance: -
d_gene: -
j_gene: TRBJ1-5
CDR3nt: TGTGCCAGCAGCCCTGACAGGAATCAGCCCCAGCATTTT
CDR3aa: CASSPDRNQPQHF

v_gene: TRBV29-1
abundance: few
d_gene: -
j_gene: TRBJ1-5
CDR3nt: TGCAGCGTTGGGGACACCAATCAGCCCCAGCATTTT
CDR3aa: CSVGDTNQPQHF

v_gene: TRBV29-1
abundance: -
d_gene: -
j_gene: TRBJ1-2
CDR3nt: TGCAGCGTTGAAGGGTCCCTCTGGGGGCGCAGCTATGGCTACACCTTC
CDR3aa: CSVEGSLWGRSYGYTF

v_gene: TRBV2
abundance: -
d_gene: TRBD2
j_gene: TRBJ2-5
CDR3nt: TGTGCCAGCAGTGACAGCGGGAGCTCTTTCGAGACCCAGTACTTC
CDR3aa: CASSDSGSSFETQYF

v_gene: TRBV30
abundance: -
d_gene: TRBD1
j_gene: TRBJ1-1
CDR3nt: TGTGCCTGGAGTGCGGACAGGGGGAACACTGAAGCTTTCTTT
CDR3aa: CAWSADRGNTEAFF

v_gene: TRBV9
abundance: few
d_gene: -
j_gene: TRBJ2-2
CDR3nt: TGTGCCAGCAGCGTAGGCGCAAAGACGAACACCGGGGAGCTGTTTTTT
CDR3aa: CASSVGAKTNTGELFF

v_gene: TRBV27
abundance: few
d_gene: -
j_gene: TRBJ2-5
CDR3nt: TGTGCCAGCAGTTTATTCCGAGAGGAGACCCAGTACTTC
CDR3aa: CASSLFREETQYF

v_gene: TRBV28
abundance: -
d_gene: TRBD1
j_gene: TRBJ1-2
CDR3nt: TGTGCCAGCAGTCCAGGGGGCGGCTATGGCTACACCTTC
CDR3aa: CASSPGGGYGYTF

v_gene: TRBV28
abundance: -
d_gene: -
j_gene: TRBJ2-5
CDR3nt: TGTGCCAGCAGTTTTCCCCGTGTAGCCGGGGAGACCCAGTACTTC
CDR3aa: CASSFPRVAGETQYF

v_gene: TRBV18
abundance: few
d_gene: -
j_gene: TRBJ2-5
CDR3nt: TGTGCCAGCTCACCACTCGGACAGATCCAAGAGACCCAGTACTTC
CDR3aa: CASSPLGQIQETQYF

v_gene: TRBV9
abundance: -
d_gene: TRBD1
j_gene: TRBJ1-1
CDR3nt: TGTGCCAGCAGCGCGACAGGGGGCGTCACTGAAGCTTTCTTT
CDR3aa: CASSATGGVTEAFF

v_gene: TRBV30
abundance: few
d_gene: TRBD1
j_gene: TRBJ2-2
CDR3nt: TGTGCCTCCCGAGGGGGCCCGAACACCGGGGAGCTGTTTTTT
CDR3aa: CASRGGPNTGELFF

v_gene: TRBV9
abundance: few
d_gene: TRBD1
j_gene: TRBJ1-2
CDR3nt: TGTGCCAGCAGCGTAGTTGCAGGGGGCGCAAATGGCTACACCTTC
CDR3aa: CASSVVAGGANGYTF

v_gene: TRBV9
abundance: -
d_gene: -
j_gene: TRBJ1-2
CDR3nt: TGTGCCAGCAGCGAGAGTAATAACTATGGCTACACCTTC
CDR3aa: CASSESNNYGYTF

v_gene: TRBV6-5
abundance: few
d_gene: TRBD1
j_gene: TRBJ1-1
CDR3nt: TGTGCCAGCAGTTTGGGACAGGGAGGAGCTTTCTTT
CDR3aa: CASSLGQGGAFF

v_gene: TRBV9
abundance: -
d_gene: -
j_gene: TRBJ2-2
CDR3nt: TGTGCCAGCAGCGTCCAGACAGGATGGACCGGGGAGCTGTTTTTT
CDR3aa: CASSVQTGWTGELFF

v_gene: TRBV29-1
abundance: few
d_gene: TRBD1
j_gene: TRBJ1-1
CDR3nt: TGCAGCGTTGGTAGGGGGCTGGACACTGAAGCTTTCTTT
CDR3aa: CSVGRGLDTEAFF

v_gene: TRBV4-3
abundance: few
d_gene: -
j_gene: TRBJ2-2
CDR3nt: TGCGCCAGCAGCCAACAACACCGGGTTTCCAACACCGGGGAGCTGTTTTTT
CDR3aa: CASSQQHRVSNTGELFF

v_gene: TRBV18
abundance: few
d_gene: TRBD2
j_gene: TRBJ2-1
CDR3nt: TGTGCCAGCTCACCACCGACTAGCGGGAGGGTTGAGCAGTTCTTC
CDR3aa: CASSPPTSGRVEQFF

v_gene: TRBV7-2
abundance: -
d_gene: TRBD2
j_gene: TRBJ2-3
CDR3nt: TGTGCCAGCAGCACGTCACTAGCGGGGGGGCATGATACGCAGTATTTT
CDR3aa: CASSTSLAGGHDTQYF

v_gene: TRBV7-9
abundance: few
d_gene: TRBD1
j_gene: TRBJ1-4
CDR3nt: TGTGCCAGCACCTCGACAGGGGCGAGCGAAAAACTGTTTTTT
CDR3aa: CASTSTGASEKLFF

v_gene: TRBV5-4
abundance: few
d_gene: TRBD1
j_gene: TRBJ2-1
CDR3nt: TGTGCCAGCAGCTTGGGCGGGACAGGGGGCATAAGGAATGAGCAGTTCTTC
CDR3aa: CASSLGGTGGIRNEQFF

v_gene: TRBV19
abundance: -
d_gene: TRBD2
j_gene: TRBJ2-5
CDR3nt: TGTGCCAGTAGTATTCCACTAGCGGGAGCCCAAGAGACCCAGTACTTC
CDR3aa: CASSIPLAGAQETQYF

v_gene: TRBV7-8
abundance: few
d_gene: -
j_gene: TRBJ1-1
CDR3nt: TGTGCCAGCAGCTTACTGTCCAGCACTGAAGCTTTCTTT
CDR3aa: CASSLLSSTEAFF

v_gene: TRBV4-3
abundance: -
d_gene: TRBD1
j_gene: TRBJ2-1
CDR3nt: TGCGCCAGCAGCAGGGGACAGGGCTCCTACAATGAGCAGTTCTTC
CDR3aa: CASSRGQGSYNEQFF

v_gene: TRBV28
abundance: -
d_gene: TRBD1
j_gene: TRBJ2-3
CDR3nt: TGTGCCAGCACTCCAGGGGGCGCAGATACGCAGTATTTT
CDR3aa: CASTPGGADTQYF

v_gene: TRBV7-9
abundance: -
d_gene: -
j_gene: TRBJ1-6
CDR3nt: TGTGCCAGCAGCTTAGGGGCTGCTTCGAATTCACCCCTCCACTTT
CDR3aa: CASSLGAASNSPLHF

v_gene: TRBV7-9
abundance: few
d_gene: -
j_gene: TRBJ1-4
CDR3nt: TGTGCCAGCAGCCCAAACACTGGACAGCAAAATGAAAAACTGTTTTTT
CDR3aa: CASSPNTGQQNEKLFF

v_gene: TRBV15
abundance: -
d_gene: TRBD2
j_gene: TRBJ2-7
CDR3nt: TGTGCCACCAGCCCACGGTTGTATAGCGGGGGGTCCTACGAGCAGTACTTC
CDR3aa: CATSPRLYSGGSYEQYF

v_gene: TRBV7-9
abundance: few
d_gene: -
j_gene: TRBJ2-3
CDR3nt: TGTGCCAGCAGCTTAGGACAGGGCACAGATACGCAGTATTTT
CDR3aa: CASSLGQGTDTQYF

v_gene: TRBV5-1
abundance: -
d_gene: TRBD1
j_gene: TRBJ1-5
CDR3nt: TGCGCCAGCAGCTTGGGGACAGGGTTGGGCAATCAGCCCCAGCATTTT
CDR3aa: CASSLGTGLGNQPQHF

v_gene: TRBV10-3
abundance: -
d_gene: TRBD2
j_gene: TRBJ2-7
CDR3nt: TGTGCCATCAGGCCGGGACTAGCGGACTACGAGCAGTACTTC
CDR3aa: CAIRPGLADYEQYF

v_gene: TRBV18
abundance: few
d_gene: TRBD1
j_gene: TRBJ1-1
CDR3nt: TGTGCCAGCTCACCCACGACAGGGGCCACTGAAGCTTTCTTT
CDR3aa: CASSPTTGATEAFF

v_gene: TRBV27
abundance: few
d_gene: -
j_gene: TRBJ1-1
CDR3nt: TGTGCCAGCGCCATTAGAGAGAACACTGAAGCTTTCTTT
CDR3aa: CASAIRENTEAFF

v_gene: TRBV7-2
abundance: few
d_gene: TRBD2
j_gene: TRBJ2-1
CDR3nt: TGTGCCAGCACCCTCACTAGCGGGATGTCCTCCTACAATGAGCAGTTCTTC
CDR3aa: CASTLTSGMSSYNEQFF

v_gene: TRBV6-1
abundance: -
d_gene: TRBD1
j_gene: TRBJ1-5
CDR3nt: TGTGCCAGCAAAGGACAGGGGGGACAGCCCCAGCATTTT
CDR3aa: CASKGQGGQPQHF

v_gene: TRBV4-2
abundance: -
d_gene: -
j_gene: TRBJ2-5
CDR3nt: TGTGCCAGCAGCAAACCGACTGATGAAGAGACCCAGTACTTC
CDR3aa: CASSKPTDEETQYF

v_gene: TRBV7-2
abundance: few
d_gene: -
j_gene: TRBJ2-7
CDR3nt: TGTGCCAGCAGCTTAGCAAGCGGATCCTACGAGCAGTACTTC
CDR3aa: CASSLASGSYEQYF

v_gene: TRBV4-3
abundance: few
d_gene: -
j_gene: TRBJ1-4
CDR3nt: TGCGCCAGCAGCCATAGTACCACAACTAATGAAAAACTGTTTTTT
CDR3aa: CASSHSTTTNEKLFF

v_gene: TRBV2
abundance: few
d_gene: -
j_gene: TRBJ2-2
CDR3nt: TGTGCCAGCGGGGGGACCGGGGAGCTGTTTTTT
CDR3aa: CASGGTGELFF

v_gene: TRBV14
abundance: few
d_gene: TRBD1
j_gene: TRBJ2-1
CDR3nt: TGTGCCAGCAGCCATCTAGGACAGGGGGCAAGTGAGCAGTTCTTC
CDR3aa: CASSHLGQGASEQFF

v_gene: TRBV4-1
abundance: few
d_gene: -
j_gene: TRBJ1-5
CDR3nt: TGCGCCAGCAGCCTTGGACCGGGAATCGATCAGCCCCAGCATTTT
CDR3aa: CASSLGPGIDQPQHF

v_gene: TRBV28
abundance: -
d_gene: -
j_gene: TRBJ1-1
CDR3nt: TGTGCCAGCAGCCCACCCGGGAACACTGAAGCTTTCTTT
CDR3aa: CASSPPGNTEAFF

v_gene: TRBV6-5
abundance: -
d_gene: -
j_gene: TRBJ2-3
CDR3nt: TGTGCCAGCAGGGGCGGGCATCTTCTGCATACGCAGTATTTT
CDR3aa: CASRGGHLLHTQYF